This T cell receptor beta chain appears in the sequencing data of a study of blood T cell repertoires in COVID-19. Repertoires were generated with immunoSEQ multiplex PCR, while TCRdb's copy carries only in-frame clones and drops some. The sample contains 190,000 or so clones, 85% to 90% of which appear only once. The source material was PBMCs or T cells enriched from blood (not recorded which). The TCR comes from a man between 25 and 39 years old who had recovered from COVID-19.

DNA for the CDR3: TGTGCCAGCAGTCAAGACAGGGTGGGGCAGCCCCAGCATTTT. Protein sequence: CASSQDRVGQPQHF. The chain is built from TRBV28 and TRBJ1-5; 7 bases match TRBD1. Germline CDR1 is MDHEN and CDR2 is SYDVKM. V gave up 5 bases and J gave up 7 bases; unmatched junction bases: 8. The CDR3 runs to 14 residues.